This T cell receptor (beta chain) derives from a study of OX40 agonist ivuxolimab in advanced cancers. If patients had autoimmune disease history or systemic immunosuppression, they were excluded. This clone is medium-sized in the sample. Its antigen is still unknown. Generated by immunoSEQ multiplex PCR, the TCRdb table keeps only in-frame clones and is missing some. Found here are 58,000 or so clones, approximately 80% of them singletons; the top ten hold 0.6% to 0.8%. Study-level results: At 0.1 to 3.0 mg/kg and by week 6, CD4+ and CD8+ T cells in the blood had expanded clonally.

The receptor was isolated from an adult with an advanced solid tumor such as melanoma, head and neck, liver or kidney cancer. The sample in question was CD4+ or CD8+ T cells sorted from blood, obtained in a trial of the OX40 agonist ivuxolimab.

The CDR3 loop reads CASSPGQNSGNTIYF. In nucleotides, the CDR3 is TGTGCCAGCTCCCCCGGGCAGAACTCTGGAAACACCATATATTTT. This chain links TRBV18 with TRBJ1-3; no reliable D call. Germline V gives CDR1 KGHSH, CDR2 LQKENI. Trimming removed 6 bases at V and 0 bases at J, with 12 bases between. The CDR3 runs 15 residues.